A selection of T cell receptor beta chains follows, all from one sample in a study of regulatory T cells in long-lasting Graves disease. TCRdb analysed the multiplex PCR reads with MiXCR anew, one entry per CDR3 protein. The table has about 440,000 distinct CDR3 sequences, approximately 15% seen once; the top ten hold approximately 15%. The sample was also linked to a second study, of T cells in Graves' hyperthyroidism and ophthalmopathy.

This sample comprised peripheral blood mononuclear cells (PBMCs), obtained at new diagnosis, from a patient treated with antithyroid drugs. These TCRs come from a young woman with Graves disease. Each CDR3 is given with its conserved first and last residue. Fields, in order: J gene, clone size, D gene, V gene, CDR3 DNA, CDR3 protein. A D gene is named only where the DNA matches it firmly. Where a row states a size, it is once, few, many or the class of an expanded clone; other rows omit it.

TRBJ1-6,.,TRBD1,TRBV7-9,TGTGCCAGCAGCCGAGGACAGGTCTCCTATAATTCACCCCTCCACTTT,CASSRGQVSYNSPLHF
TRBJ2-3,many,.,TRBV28,TGTGCCAGCAGTTTAAGGTCAGGGCCTAGCACAGATACGCAGTATTTT,CASSLRSGPSTDTQYF
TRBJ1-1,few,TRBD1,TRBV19,TGTGCCAGTAGTCCAACGACAGGGACTGAAGCTTTCTTT,CASSPTTGTEAFF
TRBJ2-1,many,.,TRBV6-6,TGTGCCAGCAGTTACTCGGGGGAGAGGACCTACAATGAGCAGTTCTTC,CASSYSGERTYNEQFF
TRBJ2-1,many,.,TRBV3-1,TGTGCCAGCAGCCAAGATCCGTTCAGAGGGGACAATGAGCAGTTCTTC,CASSQDPFRGDNEQFF
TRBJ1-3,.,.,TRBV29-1,TGCAGCGTTGTCAGGGACTCTGGAAACACCATATATTTT,CSVVRDSGNTIYF
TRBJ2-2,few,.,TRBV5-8,TGTGCCAGCAGCTTGGGAGCCCAATCCACCGGGGAGCTGTTTTTT,CASSLGAQSTGELFF
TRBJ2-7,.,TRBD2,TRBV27,TGTGCCAGCAGTCCCTCCCGGCGCGGGGGTTCCTACGAGCAGTACTTC,CASSPSRRGGSYEQYF
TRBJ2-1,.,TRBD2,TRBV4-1,TGCGCCAGCAGCCCAAGACTAGCGGGAGGTAAAAATGAGCAGTTCTTC,CASSPRLAGGKNEQFF
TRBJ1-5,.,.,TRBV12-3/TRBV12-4,TGTGCCAGCACTACCCTGGGGGGCGCATGGCAGCCCCAGCATTTT,CASTTLGGAWQPQHF
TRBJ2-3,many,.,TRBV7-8,TGTGCCAGCAGCTCGGGGGCTTTATACACAGATACGCAGTATTTT,CASSSGALYTDTQYF
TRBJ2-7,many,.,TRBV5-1,TGCGCCAGCAGCTTGGGCTGGTACTCCTCCTACGAGCAGTACTTC,CASSLGWYSSYEQYF
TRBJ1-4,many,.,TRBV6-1,TGTGCCAGCAGACCCCTTGGCCTAGGCGGCGAAAAACTGTTTTTT,CASRPLGLGGEKLFF
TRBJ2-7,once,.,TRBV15,TGTGCCACCAGCAGCGAGCCGGGCAGTAAGACATACGAGCAGTACTTC,CATSSEPGSKTYEQYF
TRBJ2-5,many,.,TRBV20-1,TGCAGTGCTAGAGATATAGTACGCAGGGAGAAAGCGGCCCAGTACTTC,CSARDIVRREKAAQYF
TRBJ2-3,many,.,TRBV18,TGTGCCAGCTCACCAGACGGATCCACAGATACGCAGTATTTT,CASSPDGSTDTQYF
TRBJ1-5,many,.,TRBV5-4,TGTGCCAGCAGCTTGGCCGGTGGGGAGCCCCAGCATTTT,CASSLAGGEPQHF
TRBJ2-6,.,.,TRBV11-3,TGTGCCAGTAGTCCCCCAGGCGGAAACTCTGGGGCCAACGTCCTGACTTTC,CASSPPGGNSGANVLTF
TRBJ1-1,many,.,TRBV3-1,TGTGCCAGCAGCCCTCCTAGGGCGAGCATGGCTTTCTTT,CASSPPRASMAFF
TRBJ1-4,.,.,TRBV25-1,TGTGCCAGCAGGCTACAGGGATCAGATGAAAAACTGTTTTTT,CASRLQGSDEKLFF
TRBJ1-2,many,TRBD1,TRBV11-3,TGTGCCAGCAGCTCGTTAGGGAATTTCGGACAGGCGTACGCTACTAACTATGGCTACACCTTC,CASSSLGNFGQAYATNYGYTF
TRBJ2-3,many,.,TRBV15,TGTGCCACCAGCCGTAGACAGCCCACTAATACGCAGTATTTT,CATSRRQPTNTQYF
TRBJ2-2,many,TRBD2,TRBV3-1,TGTGCCAGCAGCCAAGCATCTAGCGGGAGCTGGAACACCGGGGAGCTGTTTTTT,CASSQASSGSWNTGELFF
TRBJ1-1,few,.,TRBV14,TGTGCCAGCAGCCAAAAATGGGCTCACACTGAAGCTTTCTTT,CASSQKWAHTEAFF
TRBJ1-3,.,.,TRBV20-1,TGCAGTGCTAGAGAGGGACAAGCTGGAAACACCATATATTTT,CSAREGQAGNTIYF